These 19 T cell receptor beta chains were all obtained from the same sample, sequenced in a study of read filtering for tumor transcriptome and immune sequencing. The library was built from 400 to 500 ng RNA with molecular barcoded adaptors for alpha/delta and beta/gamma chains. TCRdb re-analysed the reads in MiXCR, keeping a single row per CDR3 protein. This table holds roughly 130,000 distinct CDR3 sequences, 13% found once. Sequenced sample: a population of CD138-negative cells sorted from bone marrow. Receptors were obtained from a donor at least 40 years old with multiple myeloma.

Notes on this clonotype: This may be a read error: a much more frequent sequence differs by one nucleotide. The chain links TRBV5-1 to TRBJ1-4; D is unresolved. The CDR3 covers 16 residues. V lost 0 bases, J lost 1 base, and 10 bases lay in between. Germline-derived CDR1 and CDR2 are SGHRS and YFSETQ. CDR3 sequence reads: CASSLVAGGTNEKLFF. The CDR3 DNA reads TGCGCCAGCAGCTTGGTGGCAGGTGGAACTAATGAAAAACTGTTTTTT.

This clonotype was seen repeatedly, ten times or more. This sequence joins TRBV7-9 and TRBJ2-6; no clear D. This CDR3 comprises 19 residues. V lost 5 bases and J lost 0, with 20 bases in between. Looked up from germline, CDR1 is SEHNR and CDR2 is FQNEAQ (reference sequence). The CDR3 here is CASSPARWFADSGANVLTF. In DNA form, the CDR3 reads TGTGCCAGCAGCCCTGCTCGTTGGTTCGCCGACTCTGGGGCCAACGTCCTGACTTTC.

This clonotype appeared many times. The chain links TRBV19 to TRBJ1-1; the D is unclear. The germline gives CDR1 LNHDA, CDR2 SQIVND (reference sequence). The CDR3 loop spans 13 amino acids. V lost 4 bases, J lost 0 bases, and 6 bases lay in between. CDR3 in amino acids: CASSKELNTEAFF. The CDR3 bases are TGTGCCAGTAGTAAGGAGTTGAACACTGAAGCTTTCTTT.

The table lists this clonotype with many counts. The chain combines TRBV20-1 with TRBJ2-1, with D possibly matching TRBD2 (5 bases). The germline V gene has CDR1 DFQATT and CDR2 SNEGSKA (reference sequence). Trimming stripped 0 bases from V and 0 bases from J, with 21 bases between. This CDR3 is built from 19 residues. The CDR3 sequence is CSARDPSPLRDVSYNEQFF. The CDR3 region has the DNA TGCAGTGCTAGAGATCCCTCCCCTTTGAGGGATGTCTCCTACAATGAGCAGTTCTTC.

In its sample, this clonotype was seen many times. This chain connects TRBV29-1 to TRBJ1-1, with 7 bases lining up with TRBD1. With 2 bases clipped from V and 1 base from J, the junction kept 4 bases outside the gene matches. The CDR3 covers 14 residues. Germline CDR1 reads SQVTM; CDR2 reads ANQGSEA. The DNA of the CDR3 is TGCAGCGTTGAAAGAGGGGGCCGGAACACTGAAGCTTTCTTT. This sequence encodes CSVERGGRNTEAFF.

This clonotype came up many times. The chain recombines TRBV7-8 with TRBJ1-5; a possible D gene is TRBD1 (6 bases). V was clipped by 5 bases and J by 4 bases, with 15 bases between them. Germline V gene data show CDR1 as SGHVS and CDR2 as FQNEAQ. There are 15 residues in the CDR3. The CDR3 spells CASSALLQGNQPQHF. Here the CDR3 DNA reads TGTGCCAGCAGCGCTTTATTACAGGGTAATCAGCCCCAGCATTTT. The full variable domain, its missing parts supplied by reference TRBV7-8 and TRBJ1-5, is GAGVSQSPRYKVAKRGQDVALRCDPISGHVSLFWYQQALGQGPEFLTYFQNEAQLDKSGLPSDRFFAERPEGSVSTLKIQRTQQEDSAVYLCASSALLQGNQPQHFGDGTRLSIL.

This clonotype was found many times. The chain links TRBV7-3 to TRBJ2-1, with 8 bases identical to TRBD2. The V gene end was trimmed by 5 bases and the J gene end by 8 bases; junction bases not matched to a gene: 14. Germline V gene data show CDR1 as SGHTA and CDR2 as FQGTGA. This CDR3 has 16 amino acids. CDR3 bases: TGTGCCAGCAGCCACCAGGGAGCGGGAGCTGTAGATGAGCAGTTCTTC. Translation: CASSHQGAGAVDEQFF. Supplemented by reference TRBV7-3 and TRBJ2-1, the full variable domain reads GAGVSQTPSNKVTEKGKYVELRCDPISGHTALYWYRQSLGQGPEFLIYFQGTGAADDSGLPNDRFFAVRPEGSVSTLKIQRTERGDSAVYLCASSHQGAGAVDEQFFGPGTRLTVL.

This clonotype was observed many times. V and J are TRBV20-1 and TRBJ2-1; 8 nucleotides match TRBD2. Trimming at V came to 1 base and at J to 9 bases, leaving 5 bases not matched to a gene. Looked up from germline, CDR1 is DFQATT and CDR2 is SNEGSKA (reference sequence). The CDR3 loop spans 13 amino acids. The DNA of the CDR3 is TGCAGTGCTAGAGTGGGACTAGAGGCTGAGCAGTTCTTC. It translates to CSARVGLEAEQFF.

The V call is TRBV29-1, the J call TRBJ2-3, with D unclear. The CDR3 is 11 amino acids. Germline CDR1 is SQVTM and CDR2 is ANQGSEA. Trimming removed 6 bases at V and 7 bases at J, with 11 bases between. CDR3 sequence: CSVDGVYTQYF. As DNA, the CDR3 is TGCAGCGTCGATGGGGTGTATACGCAGTATTTT.

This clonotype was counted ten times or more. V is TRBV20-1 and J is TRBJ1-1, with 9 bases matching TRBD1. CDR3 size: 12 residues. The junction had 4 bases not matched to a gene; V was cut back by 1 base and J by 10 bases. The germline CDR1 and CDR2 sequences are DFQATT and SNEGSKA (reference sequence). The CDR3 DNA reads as TGCAGTGCTAGAGGGACAGGGGAAGGAGCTTTCTTT. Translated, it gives CSARGTGEGAFF.

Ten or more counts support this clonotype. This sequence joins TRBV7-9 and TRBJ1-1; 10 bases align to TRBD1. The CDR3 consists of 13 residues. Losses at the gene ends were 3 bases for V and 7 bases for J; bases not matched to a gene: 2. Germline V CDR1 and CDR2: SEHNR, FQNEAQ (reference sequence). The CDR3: CASSFRDRGEAFF. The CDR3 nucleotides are TGTGCCAGCAGCTTCCGGGACAGGGGTGAAGCTTTCTTT.

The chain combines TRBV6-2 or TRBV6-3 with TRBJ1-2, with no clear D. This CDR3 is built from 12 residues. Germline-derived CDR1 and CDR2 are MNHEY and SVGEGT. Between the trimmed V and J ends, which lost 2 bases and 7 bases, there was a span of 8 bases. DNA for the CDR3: TGTGCCAGCAGTTACAGGGAGCGTGGCTACACCTTC. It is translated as CASSYRERGYTF.

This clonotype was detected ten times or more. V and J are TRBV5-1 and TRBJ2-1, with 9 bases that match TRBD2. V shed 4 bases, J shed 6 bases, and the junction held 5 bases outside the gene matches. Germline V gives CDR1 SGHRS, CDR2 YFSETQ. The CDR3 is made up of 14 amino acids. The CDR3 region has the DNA TGCGCCAGCAGCCCCGCGGGGGGGCTCAATGAGCAGTTCTTC. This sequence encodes CASSPAGGLNEQFF.

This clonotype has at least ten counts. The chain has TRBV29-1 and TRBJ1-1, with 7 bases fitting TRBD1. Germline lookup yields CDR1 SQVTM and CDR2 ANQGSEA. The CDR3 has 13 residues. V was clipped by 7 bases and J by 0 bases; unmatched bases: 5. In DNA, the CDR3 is TGCAGCGCGCAGGGACAGTTGAACACTGAAGCTTTCTTT. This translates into CSAQGQLNTEAFF.

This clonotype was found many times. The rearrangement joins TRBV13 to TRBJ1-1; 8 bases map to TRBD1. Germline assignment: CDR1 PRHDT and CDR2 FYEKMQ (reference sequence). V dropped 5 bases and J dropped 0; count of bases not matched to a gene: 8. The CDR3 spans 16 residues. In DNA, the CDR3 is TGTGCCAGCAGCCAATCTGGGACAGGCGTGAACACTGAAGCTTTCTTT. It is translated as CASSQSGTGVNTEAFF. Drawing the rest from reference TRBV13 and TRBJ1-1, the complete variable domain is AAGVIQSPRHLIKEKRETATLKCYPIPRHDTVYWYQQGPGQDPQFLISFYEKMQSDKGSIPDRFSAQQFSDYHSELNMSSLELGDSALYFCASSQSGTGVNTEAFFGQGTRLTVV.

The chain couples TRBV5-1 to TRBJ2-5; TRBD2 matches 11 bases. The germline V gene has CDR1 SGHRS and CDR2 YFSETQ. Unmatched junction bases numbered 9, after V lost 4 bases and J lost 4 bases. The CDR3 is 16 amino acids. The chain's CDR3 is CASSRGTSGQGETQYF. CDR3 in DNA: TGCGCCAGCAGCCGGGGGACTAGCGGACAAGGAGAGACCCAGTACTTC.

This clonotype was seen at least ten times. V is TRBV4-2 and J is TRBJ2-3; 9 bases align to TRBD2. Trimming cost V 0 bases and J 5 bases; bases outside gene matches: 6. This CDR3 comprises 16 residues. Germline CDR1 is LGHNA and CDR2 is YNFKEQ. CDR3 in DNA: TGTGCCAGCAGCCAAGAACCTAGCGGGAATGGAGATACGCAGTATTTT. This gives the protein CASSQEPSGNGDTQYF.

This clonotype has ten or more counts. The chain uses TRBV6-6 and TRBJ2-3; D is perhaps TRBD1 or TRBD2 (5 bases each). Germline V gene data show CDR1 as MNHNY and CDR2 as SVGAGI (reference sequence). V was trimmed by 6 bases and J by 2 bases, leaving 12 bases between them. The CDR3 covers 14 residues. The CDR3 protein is CASRTGADTDTQYF. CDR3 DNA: TGTGCCAGCAGAACCGGGGCGGACACAGATACGCAGTATTTT.

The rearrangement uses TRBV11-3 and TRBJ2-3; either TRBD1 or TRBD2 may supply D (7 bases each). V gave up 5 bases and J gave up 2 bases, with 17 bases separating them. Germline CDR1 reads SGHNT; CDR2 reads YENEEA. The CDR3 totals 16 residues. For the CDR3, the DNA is TGTGCCAGCAGCCCCCAAGCGGGGACAGCCACAGATACGCAGTATTTT. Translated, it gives CASSPQAGTATDTQYF. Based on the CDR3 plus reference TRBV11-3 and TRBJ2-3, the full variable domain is EAGVVQSPRYKIIEKKQPVAFWCNPISGHNTLYWYLQNLGQGPELLIRYENEEAVDDSQLPKDRFSAERLKGVDSTLKIQPAELGDSAVYLCASSPQAGTATDTQYFGPGTRLTVL.